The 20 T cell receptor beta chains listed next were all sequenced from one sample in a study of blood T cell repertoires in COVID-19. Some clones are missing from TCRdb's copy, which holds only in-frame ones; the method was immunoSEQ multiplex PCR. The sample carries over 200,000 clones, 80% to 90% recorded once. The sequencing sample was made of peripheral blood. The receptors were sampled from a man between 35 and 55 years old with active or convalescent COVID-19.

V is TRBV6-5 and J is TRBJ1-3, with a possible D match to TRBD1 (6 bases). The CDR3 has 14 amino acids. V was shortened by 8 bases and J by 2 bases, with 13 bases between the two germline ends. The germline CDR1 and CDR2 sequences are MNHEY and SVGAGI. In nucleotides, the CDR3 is TGTGCCAGCCGACAGGACTTGGCTGGAAACACCATATATTTT. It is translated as CASRQDLAGNTIYF.

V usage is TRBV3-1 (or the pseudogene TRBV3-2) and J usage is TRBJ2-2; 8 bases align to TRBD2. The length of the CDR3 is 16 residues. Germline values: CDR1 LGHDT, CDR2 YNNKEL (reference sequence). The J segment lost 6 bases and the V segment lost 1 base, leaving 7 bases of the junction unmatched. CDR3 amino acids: CASSQVGAGVPGELFF. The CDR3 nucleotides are TGTGCCAGCAGCCAAGTCGGAGCGGGAGTACCCGGGGAGCTGTTTTTT.

The CDR3 is CAWSGRAGAGDTF. Written as DNA, the CDR3 is TGTGCCTGGAGCGGCCGGGCGGGGGCGGGTGACACCTTC. The genes are TRBV30 and TRBJ1-2; possibly TRBD1 for D (6 bases). The CDR3 totals 13 residues. Trimming removed 3 bases at V and 12 bases at J, with 20 bases between. CDR1 is GTSNPN and CDR2 is SVGIG in the germline V gene (reference sequence).

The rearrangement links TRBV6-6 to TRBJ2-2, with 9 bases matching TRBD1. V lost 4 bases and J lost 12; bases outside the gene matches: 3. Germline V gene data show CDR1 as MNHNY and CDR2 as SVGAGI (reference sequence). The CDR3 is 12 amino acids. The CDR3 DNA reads TGTGCCAGCAGTTCCGGACAGGGGAAGCTGTTTTTT. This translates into CASSSGQGKLFF.

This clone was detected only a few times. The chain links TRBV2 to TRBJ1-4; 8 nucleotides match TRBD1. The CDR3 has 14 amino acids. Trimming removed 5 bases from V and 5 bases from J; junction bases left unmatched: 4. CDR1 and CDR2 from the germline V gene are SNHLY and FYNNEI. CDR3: CASSYRQGNEKLFF. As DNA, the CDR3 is TGTGCCAGCAGTTACCGACAGGGGAATGAAAAACTGTTTTTT.

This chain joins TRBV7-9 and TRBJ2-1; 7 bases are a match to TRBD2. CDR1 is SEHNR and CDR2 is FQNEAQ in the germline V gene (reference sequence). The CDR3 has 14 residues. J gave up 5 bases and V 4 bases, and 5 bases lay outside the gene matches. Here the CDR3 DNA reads TGTGCCAGCAGCTCGGGACTACTCAACAATGAGCAGTTCTTC. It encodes CASSSGLLNNEQFF. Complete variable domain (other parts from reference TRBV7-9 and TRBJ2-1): DTGVSQNPRHKITKRGQNVTFRCDPISEHNRLYWYRQTLGQGPEFLTYFQNEAQLEKSRLLSDRFSAERPKGSFSTLEIQRTEQGDSAMYLCASSSGLLNNEQFFGPGTRLTVL.

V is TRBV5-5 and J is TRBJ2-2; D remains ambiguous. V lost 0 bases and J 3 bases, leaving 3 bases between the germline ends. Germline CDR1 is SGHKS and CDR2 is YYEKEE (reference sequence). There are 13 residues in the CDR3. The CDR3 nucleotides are TGTGCCAGCAGCTTGGCGGACACCGGGGAGCTGTTTTTT. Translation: CASSLADTGELFF.

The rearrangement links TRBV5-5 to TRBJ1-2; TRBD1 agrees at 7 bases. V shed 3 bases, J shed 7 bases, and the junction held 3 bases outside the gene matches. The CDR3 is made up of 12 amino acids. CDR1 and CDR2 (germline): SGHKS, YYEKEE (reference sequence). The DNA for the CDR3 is TGTGCCAGCAGCTGGACAGGCAGTGGCTACACCTTC. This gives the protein CASSWTGSGYTF.

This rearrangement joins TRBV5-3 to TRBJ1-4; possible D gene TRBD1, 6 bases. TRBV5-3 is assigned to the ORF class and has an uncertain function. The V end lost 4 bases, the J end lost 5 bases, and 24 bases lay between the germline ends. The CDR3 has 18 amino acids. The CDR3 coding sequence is TGTGCCAGAAGCACCGAGGGGGAGCAGCTAGTAGGGAATGAAAAACTGTTTTTT. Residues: CARSTEGEQLVGNEKLFF.

CDR3 nucleotide sequence: TGTGCCTGGAGTGCCCCCGGAGCGGGAGCAGAGAATGAGCAGTTCTTC. It encodes CAWSAPGAGAENEQFF. V and J are TRBV30 and TRBJ2-1; 8 bases align to TRBD2. The CDR3 covers 16 residues. Germline V CDR1 and CDR2: GTSNPN, SVGIG (reference sequence). The V and J ends lost 1 base and 7 bases, in that order; junction bases with no gene match: 12.

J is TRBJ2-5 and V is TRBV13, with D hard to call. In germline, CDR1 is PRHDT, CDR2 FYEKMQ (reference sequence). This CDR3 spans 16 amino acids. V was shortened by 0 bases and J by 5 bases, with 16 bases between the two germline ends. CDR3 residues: CASSLGRGGRVETQYF. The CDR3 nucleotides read TGTGCCAGCAGCTTAGGCCGCGGCGGTCGGGTGGAGACCCAGTACTTC.

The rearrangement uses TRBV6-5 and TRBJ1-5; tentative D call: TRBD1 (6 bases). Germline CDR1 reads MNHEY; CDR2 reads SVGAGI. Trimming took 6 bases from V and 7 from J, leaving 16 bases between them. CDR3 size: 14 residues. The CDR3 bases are TGTGCCAGCAGCCAGCAGAGGGGGGGACAGCCCCAGCATTTT. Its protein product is CASSQQRGGQPQHF.

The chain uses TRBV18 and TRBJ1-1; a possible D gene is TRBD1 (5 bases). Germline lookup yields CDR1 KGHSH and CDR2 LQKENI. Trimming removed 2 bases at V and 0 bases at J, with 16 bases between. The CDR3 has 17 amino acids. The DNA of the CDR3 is TGTGCCAGCTCACCAACAATTGACAGAGGCATGAACACTGAAGCTTTCTTT. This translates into CASSPTIDRGMNTEAFF.

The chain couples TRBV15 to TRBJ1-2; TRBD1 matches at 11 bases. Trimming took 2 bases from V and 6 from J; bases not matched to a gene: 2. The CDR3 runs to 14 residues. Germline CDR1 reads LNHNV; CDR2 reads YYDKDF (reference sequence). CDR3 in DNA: TGTGCCACCAGCAGACTGGGACAGGGGGATGGCTACACCTTC. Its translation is CATSRLGQGDGYTF.

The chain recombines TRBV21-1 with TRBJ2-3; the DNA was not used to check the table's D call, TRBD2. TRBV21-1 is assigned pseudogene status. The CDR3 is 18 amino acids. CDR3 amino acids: CARRRGLAGGLPIDTQYF. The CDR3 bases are TGTGCCAGACGAAGGGGACTAGCGGGGGGGCTCCCAATCGATACGCAGTATTTT.

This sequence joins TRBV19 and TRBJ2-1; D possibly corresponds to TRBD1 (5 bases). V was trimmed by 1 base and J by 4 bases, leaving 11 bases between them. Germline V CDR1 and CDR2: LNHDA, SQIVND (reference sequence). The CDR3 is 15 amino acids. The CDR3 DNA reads TGTGCCAGTAGTATAGCAGGGCTGGGGTACAATGAGCAGTTCTTC. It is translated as CASSIAGLGYNEQFF. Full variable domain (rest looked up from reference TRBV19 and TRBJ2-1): DGGITQSPKYLFRKEGQNVTLSCEQNLNHDAMYWYRQDPGQGLRLIYYSQIVNDFQKGDIAEGYSVSREKKESFPLTVTSAQKNPTAFYLCASSIAGLGYNEQFFGPGTRLTVL.

The DNA for the CDR3 is TGTGCCAGCAGCGGACAGGCGAGCTCTGGGGCCAACGTCCTGACTTTC. Translated: CASSGQASSGANVLTF. This chain uses TRBV7-2 with TRBJ2-6, with TRBD1 identical over 7 bases. The CDR3 sequence is 16 residues long. Looked up from germline, CDR1 is SGHTA and CDR2 is FQGNSA. The junction had 4 bases not matched to a gene; V was cut back by 5 bases and J by 0 bases.

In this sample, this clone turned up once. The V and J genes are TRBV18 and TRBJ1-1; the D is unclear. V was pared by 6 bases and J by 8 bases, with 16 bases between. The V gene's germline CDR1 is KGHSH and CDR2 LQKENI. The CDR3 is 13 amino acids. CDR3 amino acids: CASSPTALREAFF. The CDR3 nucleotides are TGTGCCAGCTCCCCAACCGCCTTGAGAGAAGCTTTCTTT.

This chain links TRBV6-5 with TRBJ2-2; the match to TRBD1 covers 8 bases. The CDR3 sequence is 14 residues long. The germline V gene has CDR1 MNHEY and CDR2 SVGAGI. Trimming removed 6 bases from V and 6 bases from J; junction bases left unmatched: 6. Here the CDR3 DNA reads TGTGCCAGCAGCAGACAGGGGCGGGCCGGGGAGCTGTTTTTT. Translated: CASSRQGRAGELFF.

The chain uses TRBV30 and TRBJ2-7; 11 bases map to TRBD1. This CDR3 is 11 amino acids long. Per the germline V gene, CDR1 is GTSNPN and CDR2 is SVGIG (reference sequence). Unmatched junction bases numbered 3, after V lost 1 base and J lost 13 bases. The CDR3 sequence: CAWSGGQGAYF. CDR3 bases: TGTGCCTGGAGTGGTGGACAGGGGGCTTACTTC. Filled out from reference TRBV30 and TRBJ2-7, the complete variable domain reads SQTIHQWPATLVQPVGSPLSLECTVEGTSNPNLYWYRQAAGRGLQLLFYSVGIGQISSEVPQNLSASRPQDRQFILSSKKLLLSDSGFYLCAWSGGQGAYFGPGTRLTVT.